This T cell receptor (beta chain) appears in the sequencing data of a study of shared clonotypes between healthy human individuals (dated by TCRdb to 2019 to 2021). Broadly, across the study: A couple of women and a few men aged 18 to 49 years were included in the cohort. Leukapheresis yielded between about 0.85 and 10 billion PBMCs per donor. For each donor, CD4 naive and CD4 memory were each run on three plates, CD8 naive on two plates, and CD8 memory on one plate. To increase sequencing depth and limit assay-specific biases, different laboratories used diverse techniques to prepare libraries and sequence TCR repertoires. Blood TCR repertoires of roughly five healthy adults were deeply sequenced to estimate repertoire size and the extent of clonotype sharing between individuals.

Points on this clone: Its binding antigen is unknown. No base quality values were provided; no much bigger clone lies one nucleotide off.

The donors were healthy, HIV-negative adults with no recently reported acute infections or vaccinations. Only Caucasian adults living in Nashville, Tennessee, USA were represented among the donors. CD4+ T cells were enriched by magnetic negative selection, after which naive cells were positively selected on CD45RA and the negative fraction was taken as the memory subset. Blood was obtained by leukapheresis, after which PBMCs were separated by Ficoll-Histopaque density gradient centrifugation and cryopreserved in liquid nitrogen vapor phase. Purity and quantity of every magnetically sorted T cell population were checked by analytical flow cytometry. Genomic DNA was isolated from every sorted fraction and measured by UV absorbance on a Nanodrop 2000c. Using the deep immunoSEQ assay, multiplex PCR amplified TCR CDR3 regions from genomic DNA. For each cell subset, the extracted genomic DNA was distributed evenly across all wells of several immunoSEQ 96-well plates, and each plate served as one replicate. For sorted subsets, 200 ng of genomic DNA, equivalent to some 30,000 T cell genomes, went into each replicate PCR. Purified libraries were quantified with a Qubit 3.0 fluorometer, sized on a Bioanalyzer 2100, and re-quantified with the KAPA Library Quantification kit. Every immunoSEQ 96-well plate was sequenced on a dedicated single-read 150-cycle Illumina NextSeq 550 flow cell. The source study handled its data this way. Because the immunoSEQ output included only junctional sequences and no quality scores, the filtering could not be the same as the filtering used for full-length reads. Sequences were annotated with PyIR, a Python wrapper for IgBLAST v1.9, and V/J genes and CDR3 were assigned using IMGT germline references. Reads were removed for weak V/J assignments (E-value above 1e-6), missing CDR3, stop codons, out-of-frame junctions, or ambiguous translated residues. A V3J clonotype was defined by an identical inferred V gene, J gene, and CDR3 amino acid sequence. To compute the percentage overlap between repertoires, the number of shared unique clonotypes was divided by the size of the smaller repertoire. Three approaches were used to assess repertoire richness: RTK rarefaction, the Chao1 estimator, and Recon v2.1 estimates of unobserved clonotypes. Generation probabilities for all TCRbeta clonotypes obtained by the gDNA method from a few donors were computed using OLGA. The source is immuneACCESS, and TCRdb retained only in-frame sequences with V and J called. Part of the clones is not carried over; for the studies checked, unresolved V genes explain less than half of this, and the remainder is unexplained. The DNA gave D and trimming, while V, J and clone size come from that table. Counted in this sample were 950,000 to 1,300,000 clones; about three quarters of them appeared once. The ten most abundant clones make up about 1.5% of the sample.

Trimming at the junction amounts to 4 bases on V and 6 bases on J, and the germline ends lie 6 bases apart. CDR1 and CDR2 were assigned from the germline V gene (reference sequence) as MNHEY and SMNVEV. CDR3 length: 12 amino acids, cysteine to phenylalanine. CDR3 DNA only is kept here, 36 bases in frame from base 1. Overall results and qualifications from the work: Based on pairwise subsampling, the degree of clonotype sharing among donors was expected to be affected by sequencing depth. Naive subsets generally had larger estimated clonotype richness than memory subsets. Because the study included only a small number of donors, the genetic and exposure-history diversity represented was limited. Sampling was restricted to blood, and TCR repertoires in tissues likely differ from the TCR repertoires found in blood. Across a few donors, approximately 5% of naive CD4, roughly 3.3% of naive CD8, 2.3% of memory CD4, and approximately 0.4% of memory CD8 clonotypes were shared. Rarefaction of sorted-subset datasets indicated incomplete sequencing despite the large sequencing depth. Compared with non-shared clonotypes, clonotypes shared by all four sorted-subset donors had higher generation probabilities.

Recombination linked TRBV27 to TRBJ2-2, with the D gene not confidently named. This TCR derives from a man younger than 30 in good health. The sample consisted of memory CD4+ T cells sorted from blood. The cell subset or site label here, explained by the study, means: CD45RA-negative fraction. For the CDR3, the sequence is CASSWGAGELFF. The DNA sequence is given as TGTGCCAGCAGTTGGGGTGCCGGGGAGCTGTTTTTT.